The 9 T cell receptor beta chains below come from one sample, sequenced in a study of CDR3 diversity in severe acne. TCRdb itself ran the PCR reads through MiXCR, one entry per CDR3 protein. In the table there are over 100,000 distinct CDR3 sequences, roughly half of which are singletons. Sequencing was done on a sample of blood. The receptors here all came from a male donor with acne.

This clonotype occurred a few times. The V call is TRBV25-1, the J call TRBJ1-1; D gene unclear. The CDR3 loop spans 13 amino acids. Trimming shortened V by 3 bases and J by 1 base, and 6 bases separated the two germline ends. The V gene's germline CDR1 is MGHDK and CDR2 SYGVNS. The chain's CDR3 is CASSEPRNTEAFF. The CDR3 DNA sequence: TGTGCCAGCAGTGAGCCAAGGAACACTGAAGCTTTCTTT.

This sequence joins TRBV5-6 and TRBJ2-3; 14 nucleotides line up with TRBD2. Trimming took 10 bases from V and 4 from J; bases not matched to a gene: 8. Germline CDR1 reads SGHDT; CDR2 reads YYEEEE. The CDR3 contains 15 residues. Here the CDR3 DNA reads TGTGCCTCCGGGACTAGCGGGAGTCTCTCAGATACGCAGTATTTT. This translates into CASGTSGSLSDTQYF.

In its sample, this clonotype was seen once. The gene calls are TRBV7-2 and TRBJ2-2; TRBD2 might be the D (5 bases). Trimming took off 8 bases at V and 8 bases at J, with 9 bases between the two ends. The CDR3 sequence is 11 residues long. Germline V gene lookup returns CDR1 SGHTA and CDR2 FQGNSA. The CDR3 spells CASGAGGELFF. Here the CDR3 DNA reads TGTGCCAGCGGCGCGGGTGGGGAGCTGTTTTTT. Filled out from reference TRBV7-2 and TRBJ2-2, the complete variable domain reads GAGVSQSPSNKVTEKGKDVELRCDPISGHTALYWYRQSLGQGLEFLIYFQGNSAPDKSGLPSDRFSAERTGGSVSTLTIQRTQQEDSAVYLCASGAGGELFFGEGSRLTVL.

This clonotype was picked up many times. The chain has TRBV5-1 and TRBJ2-7; 7 nucleotides match TRBD1. V lost 3 bases, J lost 0 bases, and 12 bases stayed unmatched. The CDR3 extends over 17 amino acids. Germline V gene data show CDR1 as SGHRS and CDR2 as YFSETQ. CDR3 in DNA: TGCGCCAGCAGCTCAGGGACAGCTTACTTGAGCTCCTACGAGCAGTACTTC. Its protein product is CASSSGTAYLSSYEQYF.

DNA for the CDR3: TGTGCCAGCAGTGAGAGGGGCAACTCTGGAAACACCATATATTTT. Amino acids: CASSERGNSGNTIYF. The chain is built from TRBV2 and TRBJ1-3; D perhaps matches TRBD1 (5 bases). The CDR3 loop spans 15 amino acids. Germline assignment: CDR1 SNHLY and CDR2 FYNNEI. Trimming cost V 3 bases and J 0 bases, with 9 bases left between them.

This clonotype was counted once. V usage is TRBV6-6 and J usage is TRBJ2-7; TRBD2 matches at 8 bases. Germline-derived CDR1 and CDR2 are MNHNY and SVGAGI (reference sequence). V lost 10 bases to trimming and J lost 0 bases; unmatched junction nucleotides: 2. The CDR3 runs to 12 residues. The CDR3 here is CAIAGSSYEQYF. CDR3 in DNA: TGTGCCATAGCGGGAAGCTCCTACGAGCAGTACTTC.

This clonotype was detected a few times. CDR3 DNA sequence: TGTGCCAGCAGTCTCCTGGGCAGGGGCAATGAGCAGTTCTTC. This sequence encodes CASSLLGRGNEQFF. This rearrangement joins TRBV6-2 or TRBV6-3 to TRBJ2-1, with a possible D match to TRBD1 (6 bases). Trimming took 5 bases from V and 6 from J, leaving 14 bases between them. Germline CDR1 and CDR2: MNHEY and SVGEGT. This CDR3 spans 14 amino acids.

This clonotype rates as medium-sized. V usage is TRBV2 and J usage is TRBJ1-4; D not certain. This CDR3 has 15 residues. Per germline, CDR1 SNHLY and CDR2 FYNNEI. V lost 4 bases and J 5 bases, leaving 14 bases between the germline ends. CDR3 protein: CASSGLMVPNEKLFF. CDR3 in DNA: TGTGCCAGCAGTGGTCTGATGGTCCCGAATGAAAAACTGTTTTTT.

The V gene is TRBV5-4, the J gene TRBJ2-3; unclear D gene. Deletions cut 0 bases from V and 6 bases from J, with 11 bases between. Germline V gene lookup returns CDR1 SGHNT and CDR2 YYREEE (reference sequence). The CDR3 is 14 amino acids. This CDR3 is CASSLDWRLDTQYF. In DNA, the CDR3 is TGTGCCAGCAGCTTGGATTGGCGGTTGGATACGCAGTATTTT. Full variable domain (rest looked up from reference TRBV5-4 and TRBJ2-3): ETGVTQSPTHLIKTRGQQVTLRCSSQSGHNTVSWYQQALGQGPQFIFQYYREEENGRGNFPPRFSGLQFPNYSSELNVNALELDDSALYLCASSLDWRLDTQYFGPGTRLTVL.